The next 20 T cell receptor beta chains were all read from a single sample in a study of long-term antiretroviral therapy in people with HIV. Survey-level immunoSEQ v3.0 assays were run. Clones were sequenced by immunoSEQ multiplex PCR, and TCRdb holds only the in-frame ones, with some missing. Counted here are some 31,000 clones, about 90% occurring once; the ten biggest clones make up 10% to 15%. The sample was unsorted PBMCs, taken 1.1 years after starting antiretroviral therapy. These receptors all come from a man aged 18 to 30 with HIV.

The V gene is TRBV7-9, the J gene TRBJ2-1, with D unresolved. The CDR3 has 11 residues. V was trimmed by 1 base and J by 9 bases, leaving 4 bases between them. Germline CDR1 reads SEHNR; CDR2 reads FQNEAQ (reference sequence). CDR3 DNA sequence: TGTGCCAGCAGCTTAGGCCCTGAGCAGTTCTTC. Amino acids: CASSLGPEQFF.

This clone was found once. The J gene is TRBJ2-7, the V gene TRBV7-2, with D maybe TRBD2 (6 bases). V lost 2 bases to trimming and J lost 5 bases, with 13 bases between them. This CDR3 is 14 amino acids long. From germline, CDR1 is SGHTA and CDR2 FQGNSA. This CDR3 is CASSLTGSVNEQYF. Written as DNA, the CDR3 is TGTGCCAGCAGCTTAACCGGGAGTGTCAACGAGCAGTACTTC.

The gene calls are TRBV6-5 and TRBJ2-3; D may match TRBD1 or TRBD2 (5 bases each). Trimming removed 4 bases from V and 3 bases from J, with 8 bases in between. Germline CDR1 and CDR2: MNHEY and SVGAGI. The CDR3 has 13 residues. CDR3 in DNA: TGTGCCAGCAGTTTCGGGACGACAGATACGCAGTATTTT. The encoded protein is CASSFGTTDTQYF.

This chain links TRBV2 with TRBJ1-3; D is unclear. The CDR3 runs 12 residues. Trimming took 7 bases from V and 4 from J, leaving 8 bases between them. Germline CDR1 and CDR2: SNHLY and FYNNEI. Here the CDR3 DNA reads TGTGCCAGCACCACATTGGGAAACACCATATATTTT. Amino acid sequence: CASTTLGNTIYF. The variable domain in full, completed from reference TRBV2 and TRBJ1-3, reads EPEVTQTPSHQVTQMGQEVILRCVPISNHLYFYWYRQILGQKVEFLVSFYNNEISEKSEIFDDQFSVERPDGSNFTLKIRSTKLEDSAMYFCASTTLGNTIYFGEGSWLTVV.

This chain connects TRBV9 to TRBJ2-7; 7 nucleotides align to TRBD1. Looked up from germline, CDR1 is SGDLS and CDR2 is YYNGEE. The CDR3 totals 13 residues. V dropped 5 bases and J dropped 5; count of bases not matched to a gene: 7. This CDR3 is CASSIGGFNEQYF. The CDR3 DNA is TGTGCCAGCAGTATAGGGGGCTTCAACGAGCAGTACTTC.

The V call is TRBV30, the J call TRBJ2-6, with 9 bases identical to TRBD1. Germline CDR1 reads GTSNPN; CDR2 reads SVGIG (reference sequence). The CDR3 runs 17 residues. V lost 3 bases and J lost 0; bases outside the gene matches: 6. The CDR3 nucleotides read TGTGCCTGGAGAAGGGGACAGGGTCTCTCTGGGGCCAACGTCCTGACTTTC. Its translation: CAWRRGQGLSGANVLTF.

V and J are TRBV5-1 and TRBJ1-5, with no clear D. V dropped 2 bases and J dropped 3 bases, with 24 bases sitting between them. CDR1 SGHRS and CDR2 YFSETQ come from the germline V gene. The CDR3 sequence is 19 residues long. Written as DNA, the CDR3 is TGCGCCAGCAGCTTTGTAAAGTCCCCGGTCGGCAGCCCCAATCAGCCCCAGCATTTT. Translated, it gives CASSFVKSPVGSPNQPQHF. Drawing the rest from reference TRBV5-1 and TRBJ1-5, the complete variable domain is KAGVTQTPRYLIKTRGQQVTLSCSPISGHRSVSWYQQTPGQGLQFLFEYFSETQRNKGNFPGRFSGRQFSNSRSEMNVSTLELGDSALYLCASSFVKSPVGSPNQPQHFGDGTRLSIL.

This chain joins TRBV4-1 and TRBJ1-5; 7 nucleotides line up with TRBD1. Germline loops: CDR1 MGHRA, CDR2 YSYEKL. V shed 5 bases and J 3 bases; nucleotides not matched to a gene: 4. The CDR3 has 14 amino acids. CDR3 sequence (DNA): TGCGCCAGCAGCTCGACAGGGTTCAATCAGCCCCAGCATTTT. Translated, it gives CASSSTGFNQPQHF.

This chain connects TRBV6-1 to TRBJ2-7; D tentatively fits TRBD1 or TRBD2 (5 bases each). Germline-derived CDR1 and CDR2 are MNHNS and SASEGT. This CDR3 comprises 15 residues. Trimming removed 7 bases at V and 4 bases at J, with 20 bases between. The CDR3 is CASNLDIGGPYEQYF. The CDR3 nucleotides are TGTGCCAGCAACCTAGATATTGGGGGACCGTACGAGCAGTACTTC.

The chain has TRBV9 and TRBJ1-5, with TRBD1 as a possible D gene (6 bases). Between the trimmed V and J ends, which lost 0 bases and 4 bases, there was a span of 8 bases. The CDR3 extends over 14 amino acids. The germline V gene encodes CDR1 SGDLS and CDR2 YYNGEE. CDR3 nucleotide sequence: TGTGCCAGCAGCGTAGCGGGGGCAAATCAGCCCCAGCATTTT. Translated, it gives CASSVAGANQPQHF. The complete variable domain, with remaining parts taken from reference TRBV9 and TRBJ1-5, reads DSGVTQTPKHLITATGQRVTLRCSPRSGDLSVYWYQQSLDQGLQFLIQYYNGEERAKGNILERFSAQQFPDLHSELNLSSLELGDSALYFCASSVAGANQPQHFGDGTRLSIL.

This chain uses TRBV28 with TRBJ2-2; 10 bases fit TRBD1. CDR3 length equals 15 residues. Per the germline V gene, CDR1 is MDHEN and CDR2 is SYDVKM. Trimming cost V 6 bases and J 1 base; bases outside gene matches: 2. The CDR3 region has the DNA TGTGCCAGCAGGACAGGGGGCATGAACACCGGGGAGCTGTTTTTT. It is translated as CASRTGGMNTGELFF.

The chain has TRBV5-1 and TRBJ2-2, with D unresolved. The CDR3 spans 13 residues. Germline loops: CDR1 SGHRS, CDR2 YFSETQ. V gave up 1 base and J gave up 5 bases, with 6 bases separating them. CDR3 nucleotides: TGCGCCAGCAGCTTGCGATATACCGGGGAGCTGTTTTTT. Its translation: CASSLRYTGELFF.

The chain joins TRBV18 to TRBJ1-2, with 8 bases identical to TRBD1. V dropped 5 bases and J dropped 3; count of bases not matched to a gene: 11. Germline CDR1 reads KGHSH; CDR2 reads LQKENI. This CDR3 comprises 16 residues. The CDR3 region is CASSSYYDRGDYGYTF. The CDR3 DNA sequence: TGTGCCAGCTCATCCTACTATGACAGGGGAGACTATGGCTACACCTTC. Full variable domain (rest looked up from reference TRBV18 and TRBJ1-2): NAGVMQNPRHLVRRRGQEARLRCSPMKGHSHVYWYRQLPEEGLKFMVYLQKENIIDESGMPKERFSAEFPKEGPSILRIQQVVRGDSAAYFCASSSYYDRGDYGYTFGSGTRLTVV.

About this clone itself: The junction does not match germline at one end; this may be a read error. DNA of the CDR3: TGTGCCAGCAGTAACTCCTTCGAGCAGTACTTC. Its protein product is CASSNSFEQYF. V usage is TRBV6-1 and J usage is TRBJ2-7; no clear D gene. Germline CDR1 and CDR2: MNHNS and SASEGT. CDR3 size: 11 residues.

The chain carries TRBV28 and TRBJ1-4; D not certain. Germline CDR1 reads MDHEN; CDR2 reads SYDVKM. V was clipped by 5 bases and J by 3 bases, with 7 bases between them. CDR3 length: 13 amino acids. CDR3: CASSPLSNEKLFF. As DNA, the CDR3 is TGTGCCAGCAGTCCTTTATCTAATGAAAAACTGTTTTTT.

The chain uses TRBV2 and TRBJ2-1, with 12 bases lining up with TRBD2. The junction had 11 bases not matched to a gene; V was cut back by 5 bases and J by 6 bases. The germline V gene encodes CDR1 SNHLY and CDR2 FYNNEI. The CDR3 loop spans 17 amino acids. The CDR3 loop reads CASSFETSGSWSNEQFF. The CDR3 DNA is TGTGCCAGCAGTTTCGAGACTAGCGGGAGTTGGTCCAATGAGCAGTTCTTC.

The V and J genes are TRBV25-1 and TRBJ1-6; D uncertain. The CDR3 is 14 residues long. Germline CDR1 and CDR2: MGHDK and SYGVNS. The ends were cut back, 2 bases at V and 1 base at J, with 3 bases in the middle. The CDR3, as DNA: TGTGCCAGCAGTGAAGCGTCCTATAATTCACCCCTCCACTTT. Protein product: CASSEASYNSPLHF.

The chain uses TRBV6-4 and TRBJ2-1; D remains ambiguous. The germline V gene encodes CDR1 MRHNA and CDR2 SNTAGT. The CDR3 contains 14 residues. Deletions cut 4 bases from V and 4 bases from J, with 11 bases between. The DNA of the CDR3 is TGTGCCAGCAGTGGTCGTGACGGTTACAATGAGCAGTTCTTC. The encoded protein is CASSGRDGYNEQFF.

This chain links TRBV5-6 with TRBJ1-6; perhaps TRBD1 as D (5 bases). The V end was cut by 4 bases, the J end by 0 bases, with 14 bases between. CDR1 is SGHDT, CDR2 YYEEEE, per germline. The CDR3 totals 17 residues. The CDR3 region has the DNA TGTGCCAGCAGCGTTCCAGGGTCCAGCTCCTATAATTCACCCCTCCACTTT. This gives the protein CASSVPGSSSYNSPLHF.

The CDR3 DNA sequence: TGTGCCAGCAGTTACCTGGGGGGGGCACTAGGTGGCTACACCTTC. Protein sequence: CASSYLGGALGGYTF. The rearrangement links TRBV28 to TRBJ1-2; D is possibly TRBD1 (6 bases). This CDR3 spans 15 amino acids. Germline CDR1 is MDHEN and CDR2 is SYDVKM. The V end was cut by 4 bases, the J end by 7 bases, with 19 bases between.